The 25 T cell receptor beta chains below were found in one sample sequenced in a study of T cells in Graves' hyperthyroidism and ophthalmopathy. Template material for amplifying TCR beta CDR3 regions consisted of RNA transcripts. During a first-round RT-PCR of the TCR CDR3, the HTBI primer set was used. TCRdb ran MiXCR on the multiplex PCR reads and lists one entry per CDR3 protein. The sample records over 300,000 distinct CDR3 sequences, roughly 15% being singletons. Sequencing input: blood. The receptor source for this set is a woman aged 35 to 49 with Graves' ophthalmopathy.

This clonotype was recorded only once. No conserved phenylalanine or tryptophan is present at the end of the CDR3, so a read error is the likely explanation. The chain joins TRBV24-1 to TRBJ2-2; 7 bases are a match to TRBD2. V gave up 6 bases and J gave up 3 bases; unmatched junction bases: 6. Germline CDR1 reads KGHDR; CDR2 reads SFDVKD. This CDR3 has 15 residues. The CDR3 region is CATSPRGRDTGELFV. CDR3 in DNA: TGTGCCACCAGTCCCCGGGGGAGGGACACCGGGGAGCTGTTTGTT.

This clonotype was observed many times. J is TRBJ2-7 and V is TRBV2, with D unclear. The V gene's germline CDR1 is SNHLY and CDR2 FYNNEI. The CDR3 runs 12 residues. V was trimmed by 7 bases and J by 4 bases, leaving 11 bases between them. The CDR3 DNA reads TGTGCCAGCAAATCCGACGGGTACGAGCAGTACTTC. The encoded protein is CASKSDGYEQYF.

This clonotype was seen at least ten times. The chain joins TRBV28 to TRBJ2-3; maybe TRBD2 (6 bases). Trimming shortened V by 7 bases and J by 6 bases, and 11 bases separated the two germline ends. This CDR3 comprises 12 residues. Germline V CDR1 and CDR2: MDHEN, SYDVKM. DNA for the CDR3: TGTGCCAGCACCTCTGGGGGGGATACGCAGTATTTT. This translates into CASTSGGDTQYF.

V gene TRBV5-1 combines with J gene TRBJ2-2; no clear D. V was cut by 0 bases and J by 2 bases, with 5 bases left in between. The CDR3 is 14 residues long. The germline V gene has CDR1 SGHRS and CDR2 YFSETQ. CDR3 nucleotide sequence: TGCGCCAGCAGCTTGGGGGTCAACACCGGGGAGCTGTTTTTT. It specifies CASSLGVNTGELFF.

Many counts were recorded for this clonotype. The CDR3 DNA reads TGTGCCAGCAGCCCACCGGACAGATATGGCTACACCTTC. Translation gives CASSPPDRYGYTF. V and J are TRBV7-2 and TRBJ1-2; a weak D match, TRBD1 (6 bases). The length of the CDR3 is 13 residues. Germline V gene data show CDR1 as SGHTA and CDR2 as FQGNSA. The ends were cut back, 5 bases at V and 5 bases at J, with 12 bases in the middle.

This clonotype was recorded at least ten times. For the CDR3, the DNA is TGCAGTGCTAGAGATCAGGGTGGGGCCCTAATCTACACCTTC. Its protein product is CSARDQGGALIYTF. The J gene is TRBJ1-2, the V gene TRBV20-1; maybe TRBD1 (5 bases). Trimming left V 0 bases short and J 10 bases short, with 18 bases between. The V gene's germline CDR1 is DFQATT and CDR2 SNEGSKA (reference sequence). The CDR3 sequence is 14 residues long.

The chain links TRBV5-1 to TRBJ1-3; 7 bases fit TRBD1. Germline V CDR1 and CDR2: SGHRS, YFSETQ. V dropped 0 bases and J dropped 5; count of bases not matched to a gene: 2. This CDR3 region has 14 residues. In DNA form, the CDR3 reads TGCGCCAGCAGCTTGGGACAGGGCAGAAACACCATATATTTT. It specifies CASSLGQGRNTIYF.

This clonotype was picked up many times. The V call is TRBV19, the J call TRBJ2-1; 10 bases are shared with TRBD2. The junction had 6 bases not matched to a gene; V was cut back by 6 bases and J by 4 bases. Germline V gene lookup returns CDR1 LNHDA and CDR2 SQIVND (reference sequence). The CDR3 is 15 residues long. CDR3 sequence reads: CASSPKRGGYNEQFF. Here the CDR3 DNA reads TGTGCCAGTAGCCCAAAGCGGGGGGGATACAATGAGCAGTTCTTC.

This clonotype has ten or more counts. V is TRBV28 and J is TRBJ2-5; unclear D gene. V was shortened by 5 bases and J by 5 bases, with 12 bases between the two germline ends. CDR3 size: 13 residues. Germline values: CDR1 MDHEN, CDR2 SYDVKM. The CDR3 nucleotides read TGTGCCAGCAGTGACGGGTTTCGGGAGACCCAGTACTTC. Protein product: CASSDGFRETQYF.

This clonotype was seen repeatedly, ten times or more. The gene calls are TRBV7-8 and TRBJ2-5, with D possibly TRBD1 on 7 matching bases. The length of the CDR3 is 15 residues. Germline assignment: CDR1 SGHVS and CDR2 FQNEAQ. Trimming shortened V by 3 bases and J by 5 bases, and 16 bases separated the two germline ends. In DNA, the CDR3 is TGTGCCAGCAGCTTCTACAGGGGCGGAGGGGAGACCCAGTACTTC. Its protein is CASSFYRGGGETQYF. The full variable domain, in which reference TRBV7-8 and TRBJ2-5 provide the parts outside the CDR3, is GAGVSQSPRYKVAKRGQDVALRCDPISGHVSLFWYQQALGQGPEFLTYFQNEAQLDKSGLPSDRFFAERPEGSVSTLKIQRTQQEDSAVYLCASSFYRGGGETQYFGPGTRLLVL.

Of note for this clonotype: Given a much more abundant clone one base away, this may be a read error. The chain links TRBV18 to TRBJ1-5; a possible D gene is TRBD1 (5 bases). CDR3 length: 14 residues. The V and J ends lost 3 bases and 8 bases respectively, with 14 bases between them. Germline values: CDR1 KGHSH, CDR2 LQKENI. CDR3 region: CASSPWGENKPQHF. CDR3 sequence (DNA): TGTGCCAGCTCACCGTGGGGGGAAAATAAGCCCCAGCATTTT.

This clonotype occurred a few times. The chain uses TRBV7-2 and TRBJ2-5, with no clear D. This CDR3 contains 13 residues. V was shortened by 8 bases and J by 0 bases, with 10 bases between the two germline ends. The V gene's germline CDR1 is SGHTA and CDR2 FQGNSA. The CDR3, as DNA: TGTGCCAGCTCCGACGGGTACCAAGAGACCCAGTACTTC. It is translated as CASSDGYQETQYF.

This clonotype showed up many times. V usage is TRBV7-8 and J usage is TRBJ2-7; D ambiguous. In germline, CDR1 is SGHVS, CDR2 FQNEAQ. Trimming pared 2 bases from V and 2 bases from J, leaving 10 bases between. This CDR3 region has 14 residues. For the CDR3, the DNA is TGTGCCAGCAGCTTACCAGATAAACCCTACGAGCAGTACTTC. Its protein product is CASSLPDKPYEQYF.

This clonotype was recorded at least ten times. This rearrangement joins TRBV20-1 to TRBJ2-7; the D gene is possibly TRBD2 (5 bases). The CDR3 is 14 amino acids. Germline loops: CDR1 DFQATT, CDR2 SNEGSKA (reference sequence). V was pared by 3 bases and J by 4 bases, with 16 bases between. CDR3 residues: CSARWAVGVYEQYF. In DNA form, the CDR3 reads TGCAGTGCTAGGTGGGCCGTCGGGGTTTACGAGCAGTACTTC.

This clonotype was seen many times. The chain uses TRBV20-1 and TRBJ2-5, with a possible D match to TRBD2 (5 bases). The germline V gene encodes CDR1 DFQATT and CDR2 SNEGSKA (reference sequence). The length of the CDR3 is 12 residues. Trimming cost V 6 bases and J 5 bases, with 13 bases left between them. CDR3 nucleotides: TGCAGTGCAACGGGGTCCGGGGAGACCCAGTACTTC. The encoded protein is CSATGSGETQYF.

This clonotype appeared many times. The chain combines TRBV11-2 with TRBJ2-7, with TRBD1 matching over 7 bases. The germline gives CDR1 SGHAT, CDR2 FQNNGV. This CDR3 has 12 residues. Unmatched junction bases numbered 5, after V lost 5 bases and J lost 7 bases. Written as DNA, the CDR3 is TGTGCCAGCAGCAACACAGGGGCAGAGCAGTACTTC. Encoded protein: CASSNTGAEQYF. Using reference TRBV11-2 and TRBJ2-7 for the parts outside the CDR3, the full variable domain is EAGVAQSPRYKIIEKRQSVAFWCNPISGHATLYWYQQILGQGPKLLIQFQNNGVVDDSQLPKDRFSAERLKGVDSTLKIQPAKLEDSAVYLCASSNTGAEQYFGPGTRLTVT.

V gene TRBV18 combines with J gene TRBJ2-4; D gene ambiguous. Trimming shortened V by 0 bases and J by 2 bases, and 8 bases separated the two germline ends. There are 15 residues in the CDR3. Per the germline V gene, CDR1 is KGHSH and CDR2 is LQKENI. The CDR3 nucleotides are TGTGCCAGCTCACCACCGTTTGTAACCAAAAACATTCAGTACTTC. It encodes CASSPPFVTKNIQYF.

The chain is built from TRBV6-1 and TRBJ1-6, with no clear D. V was pared by 6 bases and J by 7 bases, with 16 bases between. Per germline, CDR1 MNHNS and CDR2 SASEGT. This CDR3 is built from 15 residues. DNA of the CDR3: TGTGCCAGCAGAATGAAGGTAGTAAGAAATTCACCCCTCCACTTT. It specifies CASRMKVVRNSPLHF.

This chain links TRBV3-1 with TRBJ2-1, with 13 bases lining up with TRBD2. The length of the CDR3 is 14 residues. V shed 2 bases and J 10 bases; nucleotides not matched to a gene: 2. Per the germline V gene, CDR1 is LGHDT and CDR2 is YNNKEL (reference sequence). The CDR3 nucleotides read TGTGCCAGCAGCCAAACTAGCGGGAGGGCCGAGCAGTTCTTC. Amino acids: CASSQTSGRAEQFF.

This clonotype appeared a few times. V and J are TRBV6-2 or TRBV6-3 and TRBJ1-2; TRBD1 matches at 7 bases. CDR3 length equals 13 residues. The V gene end was trimmed by 10 bases and the J gene end by 11 bases; junction bases not matched to a gene: 16. Germline V gene sequence: CDR1 MNHEY, CDR2 SVGEGT. In DNA form, the CDR3 reads TGTGCCATCCAAGAATCGGGACAGACAAGGTACACCTTC. Protein sequence: CAIQESGQTRYTF.

The chain combines TRBV3-1 with TRBJ2-7, with unresolved D. CDR1 is LGHDT, CDR2 YNNKEL, per germline (reference sequence). The CDR3 is made up of 14 amino acids. Trimming took 4 bases from V and 3 from J, leaving 13 bases between them. CDR3 DNA sequence: TGTGCCAGCAGCCCACGACGATCATTCTACGAGCAGTACTTC. It codes for CASSPRRSFYEQYF.

The chain links TRBV20-1 to TRBJ1-6; TRBD1 might be the D (5 bases). Germline CDR1 reads DFQATT; CDR2 reads SNEGSKA (reference sequence). V was pared by 8 bases and J by 8 bases, with 16 bases between. There are 13 residues in the CDR3. The CDR3 region has the DNA TGCAGTCAGAATAGGCAGGGACATTCACCCCTCCACTTT. Protein sequence: CSQNRQGHSPLHF.

This clonotype was counted at least ten times. V gene TRBV10-3 combines with J gene TRBJ2-7; D unresolved. The CDR3 totals 15 residues. Germline CDR1 is ENHRY and CDR2 is SYGVKD. The V gene lost 0 bases and the J gene lost 4 bases, with 13 bases spanning the gap. The CDR3 loop is CAISESNGKDYEQYF. The CDR3 bases are TGTGCCATCAGTGAGTCGAATGGAAAAGATTACGAGCAGTACTTC.

V usage is TRBV20-1 and J usage is TRBJ1-1, with 8 bases that match TRBD1. With V trimmed by 3 bases and J by 6 bases, 6 bases remained unmatched. Germline V gene data show CDR1 as DFQATT and CDR2 as SNEGSKA (reference sequence). The CDR3 is 13 residues long. The CDR3: CSARDLQGAEAFF. The CDR3 DNA sequence: TGCAGTGCTAGGGATCTACAGGGGGCTGAAGCTTTCTTT.

This clonotype was seen a few times. This chain uses TRBV3-1 with TRBJ2-7; 8 bases line up with TRBD1. V was clipped by 7 bases and J by 7 bases; unmatched bases: 12. CDR1 is LGHDT, CDR2 YNNKEL, per germline (reference sequence). There are 14 residues in the CDR3. The CDR3 here is CASTGAGGAEEQYF. The CDR3 bases are TGTGCCAGCACCGGGGCAGGGGGCGCGGAAGAGCAGTACTTC.